Given below is one TCR beta chain in context. The data were produced by immunoSEQ multiplex PCR, yet TCRdb's version contains in-frame clones alone and is incomplete. The sample holds 65,000 or so clones; around nine tenths are singletons and the top ten take over 0.6%. The data stem from a study of OX40 agonist ivuxolimab in advanced cancers. The CDR3 length is 14 residues. CDR1 KGHSH and CDR2 LQKENI come from the germline V gene. Germline trimming cut 2 bases from V and 6 bases from J; bases unmatched to any gene: 2. The specimen was CD4+ or CD8+ T cells sorted from blood, collected in a trial of the OX40 agonist ivuxolimab. The rearrangement links TRBV18 to TRBJ2-7; TRBD1 matches at 12 bases. This TCR came from an adult with an advanced solid tumor such as melanoma, head and neck, liver or kidney cancer. The CDR3 spells CASSPGTGGSEQYF. In nucleotides, the CDR3 is TGTGCCAGCTCACCAGGGACAGGGGGCTCCGAGCAGTACTTC.